This T cell receptor (beta chain) was documented in a study of blood T cell repertoires in COVID-19. Overall study: Whether acute or convalescent, the COVID-19 samples came from the United States, Italy and Spain. T cells, B-cell-depleted T cells, or PBMCs provided the cDNA or gDNA that served as material.

Germline V gives CDR1 MNHEY, CDR2 SVGAGI. This CDR3 has 13 amino acids. V lost 5 bases to trimming and J lost 9 bases, with 15 bases between them. In the source study's methods: How many nucleated cells were present was estimated from reference gene primer amplification. Profiling relied on immunoSEQ multiplex PCR, and the TCRdb table lists in-frame clones only, not all of them. V and J calls and clone size are those listed in that table; D and trimming were worked out from the DNA. The sample has about 100,000 clones; roughly 83% are singletons. This receptor was identified in a woman aged 80 or over with active or convalescent COVID-19. V gene TRBV6-5 combines with J gene TRBJ2-3; maybe TRBD2 (5 bases). The sequenced material came from peripheral blood. The CDR3: CASSPNTSPTQYF. The CDR3 DNA follows: TGTGCCAGCAGTCCGAATACTAGTCCGACGCAGTATTTT.